The text below deals with one TCR beta chain. Antigen: not known. The CDR3 does not close with the conserved phenylalanine or tryptophan, likely indicating a read error. The data were obtained in a study of Graves' ophthalmopathy and Graves' hyperthyroidism. Serum thyroxine and TRAb, along with clinical symptoms, thyroid ultrasound and orbital computed tomography, were what diagnosis relied on. This CDR3 spans 12 amino acids. CDR1 SNHLY and CDR2 FYNNEI come from the germline V gene. V was trimmed by 0 bases and J by 5 bases, leaving 5 bases between them. General observations from the study: Using 13 signatures, a model distinguished ophthalmopathy from stable hyperthyroidism, reaching more than 85% sensitivity and approximately 84% specificity. Ophthalmopathy progression was predicted by the model at around 70% sensitivity and 72% to 80% specificity. Most thyroid clonotypes with frequency above 0.001 were detected in blood too.

Beta-chain TCR CDR3 regions were amplified from RNA transcripts. RT-PCR in the first round used HTBI primers; a second-round multiplex PCR followed. TCRdb recomputed calls from the multiplex PCR reads with MiXCR, one row per CDR3 protein. The sample holds 200,000 to 300,000 distinct CDR3 sequences, about 47% seen once. This chain links TRBV2 with TRBJ2-7, with D unresolved. The TCR originated in an adult man with Graves' ophthalmopathy. Sequences were obtained from peripheral blood. CDR3 in amino acids: CASSEAFDEQYL. CDR3 nucleotides: TGTGCCAGCAGTGAAGCTTTTGACGAGCAGTACCTC.